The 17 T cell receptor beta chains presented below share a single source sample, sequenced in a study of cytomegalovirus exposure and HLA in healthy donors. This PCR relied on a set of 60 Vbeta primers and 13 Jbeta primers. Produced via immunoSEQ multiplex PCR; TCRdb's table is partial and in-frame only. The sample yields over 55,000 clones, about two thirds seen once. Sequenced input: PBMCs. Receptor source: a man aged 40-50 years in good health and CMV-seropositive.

The CDR3 coding sequence is TGTGCCAGCAGCGTTACAGGAAACACCGGGGAGCTGTTTTTT. This translates into CASSVTGNTGELFF. The chain carries TRBV9 and TRBJ2-2; maybe TRBD1 (5 bases). V was trimmed by 2 bases and J by 2 bases, leaving 7 bases between them. The V gene's germline CDR1 is SGDLS and CDR2 YYNGEE. The CDR3 runs to 14 residues.

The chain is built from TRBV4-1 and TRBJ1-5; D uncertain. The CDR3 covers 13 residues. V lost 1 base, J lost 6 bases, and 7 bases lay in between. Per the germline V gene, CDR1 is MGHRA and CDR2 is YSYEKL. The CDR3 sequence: CASSQGGGQPQHF. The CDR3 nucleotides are TGCGCCAGCAGCCAAGGCGGCGGTCAGCCCCAGCATTTT.

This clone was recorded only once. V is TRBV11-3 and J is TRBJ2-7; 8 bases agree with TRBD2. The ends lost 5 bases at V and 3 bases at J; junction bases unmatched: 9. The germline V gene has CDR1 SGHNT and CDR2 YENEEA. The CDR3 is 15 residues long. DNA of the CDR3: TGTGCCAGCAGCGTCCAAGGAAGCGGGGGCTACGAGCAGTACTTC. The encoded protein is CASSVQGSGGYEQYF.

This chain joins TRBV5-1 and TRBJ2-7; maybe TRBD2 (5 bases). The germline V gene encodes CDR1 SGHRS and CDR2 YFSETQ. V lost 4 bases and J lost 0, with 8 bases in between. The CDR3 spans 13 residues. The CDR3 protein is CASSPSSSYEQYF. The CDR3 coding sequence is TGCGCCAGCAGCCCTAGCAGCTCCTACGAGCAGTACTTC.

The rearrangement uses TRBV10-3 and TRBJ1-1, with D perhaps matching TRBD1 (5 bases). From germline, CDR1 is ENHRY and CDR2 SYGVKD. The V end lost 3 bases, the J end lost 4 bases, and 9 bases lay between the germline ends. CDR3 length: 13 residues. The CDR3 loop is CAISEFDSTEAFF. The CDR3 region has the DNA TGTGCCATCAGTGAATTCGACAGCACTGAAGCTTTCTTT.

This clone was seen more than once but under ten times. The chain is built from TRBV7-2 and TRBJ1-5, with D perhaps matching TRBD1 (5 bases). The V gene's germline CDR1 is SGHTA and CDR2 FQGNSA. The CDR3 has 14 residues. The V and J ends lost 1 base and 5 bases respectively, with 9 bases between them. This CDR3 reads CASSLDQGYQPQHF. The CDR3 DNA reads TGTGCCAGCAGCTTAGACCAGGGCTATCAGCCCCAGCATTTT.

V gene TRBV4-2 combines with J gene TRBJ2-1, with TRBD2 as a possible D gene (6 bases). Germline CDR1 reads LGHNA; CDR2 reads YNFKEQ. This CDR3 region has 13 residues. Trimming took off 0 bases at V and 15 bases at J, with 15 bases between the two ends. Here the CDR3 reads CASSQDAWRALFF. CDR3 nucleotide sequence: TGTGCCAGCAGCCAAGATGCATGGAGGGCCCTGTTCTTC.

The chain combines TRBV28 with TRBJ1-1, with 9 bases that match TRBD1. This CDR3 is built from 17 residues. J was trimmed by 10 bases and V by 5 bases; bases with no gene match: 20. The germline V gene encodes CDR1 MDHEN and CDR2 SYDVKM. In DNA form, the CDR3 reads TGTGCCAGCAGTGGACCCGGTTATAGGACAGGGGCAGGGGGAGCTTTCTTT. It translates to CASSGPGYRTGAGGAFF.

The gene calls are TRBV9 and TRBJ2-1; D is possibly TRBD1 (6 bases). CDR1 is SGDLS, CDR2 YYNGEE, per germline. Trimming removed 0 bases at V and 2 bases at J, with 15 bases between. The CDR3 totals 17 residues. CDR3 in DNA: TGTGCCAGCAGCGTAGGGGGGCGGGTGGGACCCTACAATGAGCAGTTCTTC. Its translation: CASSVGGRVGPYNEQFF.

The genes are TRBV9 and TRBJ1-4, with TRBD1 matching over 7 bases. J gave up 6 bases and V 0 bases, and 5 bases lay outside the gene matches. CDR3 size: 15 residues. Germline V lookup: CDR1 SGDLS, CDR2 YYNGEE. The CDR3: CASSVEGDSDEKLFF. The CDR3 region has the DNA TGTGCCAGCAGCGTAGAGGGGGACAGTGATGAAAAACTGTTTTTT.

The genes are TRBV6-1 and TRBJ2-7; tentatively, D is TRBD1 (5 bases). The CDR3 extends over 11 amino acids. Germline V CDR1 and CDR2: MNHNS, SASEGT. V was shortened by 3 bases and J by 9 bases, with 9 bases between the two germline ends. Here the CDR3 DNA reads TGTGCCAGCAGTGAGGATCAGGGGCAGTACTTC. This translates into CASSEDQGQYF.

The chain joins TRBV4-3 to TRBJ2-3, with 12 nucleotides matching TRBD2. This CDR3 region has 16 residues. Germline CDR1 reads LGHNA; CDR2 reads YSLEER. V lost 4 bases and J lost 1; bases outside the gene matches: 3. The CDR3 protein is CASSPRLAGGTDTQYF. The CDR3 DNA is TGCGCCAGCAGCCCCAGACTAGCGGGGGGCACAGATACGCAGTATTTT.

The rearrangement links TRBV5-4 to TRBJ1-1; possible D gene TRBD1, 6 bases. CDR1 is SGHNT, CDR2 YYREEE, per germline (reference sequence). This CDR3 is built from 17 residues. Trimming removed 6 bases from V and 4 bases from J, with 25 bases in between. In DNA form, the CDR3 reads TGTGCCAGCAACACCGGGGGGCTGGGGTACGAGGGCACTGAAGCTTTCTTT. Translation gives CASNTGGLGYEGTEAFF.

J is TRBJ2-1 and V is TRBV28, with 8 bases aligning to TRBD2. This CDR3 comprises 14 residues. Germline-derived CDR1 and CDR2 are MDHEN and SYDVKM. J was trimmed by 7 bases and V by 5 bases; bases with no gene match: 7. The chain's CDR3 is CASSGGTRTNEQFF. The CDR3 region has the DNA TGTGCCAGCAGTGGGGGGACTAGGACGAATGAGCAGTTCTTC.

The CDR3 sequence is CASSFGRGVNEQFF. Here the CDR3 DNA reads TGTGCCAGCAGCTTTGGCAGGGGAGTCAATGAGCAGTTCTTC. J is TRBJ2-1 and V is TRBV5-8, with D possibly matching TRBD1 (6 bases). Germline CDR1 is SGHTS and CDR2 is YDEGEE. Trimming cost V 2 bases and J 6 bases, with 12 bases left between them. The CDR3 consists of 14 residues.

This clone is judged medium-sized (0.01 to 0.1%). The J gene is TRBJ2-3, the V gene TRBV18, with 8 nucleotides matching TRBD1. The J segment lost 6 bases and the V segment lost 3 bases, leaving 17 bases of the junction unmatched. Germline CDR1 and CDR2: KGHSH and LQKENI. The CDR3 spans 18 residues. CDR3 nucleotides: TGTGCCAGCTCACCCTACCCCGTTGGCCAGGGGGCTAGGGATACGCAGTATTTT. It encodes CASSPYPVGQGARDTQYF.

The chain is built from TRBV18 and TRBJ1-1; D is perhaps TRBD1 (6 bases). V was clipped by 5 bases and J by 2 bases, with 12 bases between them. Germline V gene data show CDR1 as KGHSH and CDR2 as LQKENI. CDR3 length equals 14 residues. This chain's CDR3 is CASSSRTANTEAFF. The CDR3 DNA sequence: TGTGCCAGCTCATCGAGGACAGCAAACACTGAAGCTTTCTTT.